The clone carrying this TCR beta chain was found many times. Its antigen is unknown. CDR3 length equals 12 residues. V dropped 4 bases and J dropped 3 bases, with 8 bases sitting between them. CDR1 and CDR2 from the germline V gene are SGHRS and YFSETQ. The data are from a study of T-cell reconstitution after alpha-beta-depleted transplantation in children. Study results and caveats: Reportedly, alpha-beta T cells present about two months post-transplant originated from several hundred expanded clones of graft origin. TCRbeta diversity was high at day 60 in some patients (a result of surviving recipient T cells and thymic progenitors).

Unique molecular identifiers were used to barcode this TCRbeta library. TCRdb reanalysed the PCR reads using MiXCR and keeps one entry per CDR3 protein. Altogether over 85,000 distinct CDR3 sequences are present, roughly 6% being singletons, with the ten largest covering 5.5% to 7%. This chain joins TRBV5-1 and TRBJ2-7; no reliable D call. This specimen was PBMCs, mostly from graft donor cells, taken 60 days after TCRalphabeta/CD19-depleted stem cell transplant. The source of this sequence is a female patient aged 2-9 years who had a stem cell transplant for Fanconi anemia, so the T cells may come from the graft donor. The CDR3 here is CASSRIHYEQYF. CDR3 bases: TGCGCCAGCAGCCGCATTCACTACGAGCAGTACTTC.